This entry lists 26 T cell receptor beta chains sequenced from one sample in a study of shared clonotypes between healthy human individuals. Only in-frame clones appear in the TCRdb table, and some are missing; sequencing was by immunoSEQ multiplex PCR. Among nearly 2 million clones, 85% to 95% were seen once, and the ten largest hold more than 0.9%. CD45RO-negative, CCR7-selected cells formed the naive CD8 fraction, which excluded terminally differentiated effector memory CD45RA+ cells. Input material: naive CD8+ T cells sorted from blood. Every receptor here comes from a man aged 18-30 years in good health.

This clone was recorded once. This rearrangement joins TRBV7-3 to TRBJ2-6; D possibly matches TRBD1 or TRBD2 (5 bases each). Germline CDR1 is SGHTA and CDR2 is FQGTGA. The CDR3 has 18 residues. The ends were cut back, 5 bases at V and 1 base at J, with 18 bases in the middle. CDR3 bases: TGTGCCAGCAGCCCCCGGTTCGGGGCAGGATCTGGGGCCAACGTCCTGACTTTC. Protein product: CASSPRFGAGSGANVLTF.

The chain uses TRBV10-1 and TRBJ2-2; no clear D. Deletions cut 8 bases from V and 10 bases from J, with 23 bases between. CDR3 length equals 15 residues. Per germline, CDR1 WNHNN and CDR2 SYGVQD (reference sequence). The CDR3 DNA is TGCGCCAGCTCAAAGAGTGGGGTCTCTAGGGAGGAGCTGTTTTTT. Translated: CASSKSGVSREELFF.

As concerns this clone: The junction departs from germline at one end; a sequencing error may be responsible. J is TRBJ2-5 and V is TRBV7-7; unclear D gene. The CDR3 runs to 16 residues. From germline, CDR1 is SSHAT and CDR2 FNYEAQ (reference sequence). The CDR3 spells CASSLGWGGDQETQYF. For the CDR3, the DNA is TGTGCTAGCAGCTTAGGCTGGGGTGGAGACCAAGAGACCCAGTACTTC. The variable domain in full, completed from reference TRBV7-7 and TRBJ2-5, reads GAGVSQSPRYKVTKRGQDVTLRCDPISSHATLYWYQQALGQGPEFLTYFNYEAQPDKSGLPSDRFSAERPEGSISTLTIQRTEQRDSAMYRCASSLGWGGDQETQYFGPGTRLLVL.

The chain recombines TRBV15 with TRBJ1-6, with D maybe TRBD1 (5 bases). The CDR3 consists of 16 residues. Germline values: CDR1 LNHNV, CDR2 YYDKDF (reference sequence). The germline V and J ends were trimmed by 0 bases and 10 bases, with 16 bases remaining between them. CDR3 DNA: TGTGCCACCAGCAGAGATGGGAACTCTGGGGGATCACCCCTCCACTTT. This codes for CATSRDGNSGGSPLHF. The variable domain in full, completed from reference TRBV15 and TRBJ1-6, reads DAMVIQNPRYQVTQFGKPVTLSCSQTLNHNVMYWYQQKSSQAPKLLFHYYDKDFNNEADTPDNFQSRRPNTSFCFLDIRSPGLGDTAMYLCATSRDGNSGGSPLHFGNGTRLTVT.

V and J are TRBV11-2 and TRBJ2-1; 7 bases are shared with TRBD1. Germline CDR1 is SGHAT and CDR2 is FQNNGV. V lost 7 bases to trimming and J lost 7 bases; unmatched junction nucleotides: 13. CDR3 size: 15 residues. The CDR3 region is CASIPGTASWNEQFF. DNA for the CDR3: TGTGCCAGCATCCCCGGGACAGCCTCCTGGAATGAGCAGTTCTTC.

The rearrangement joins TRBV4-3 to TRBJ1-2; D is possibly TRBD1 (5 bases). This CDR3 contains 15 residues. CDR1 is LGHNA and CDR2 is YSLEER in the germline V gene. V lost 0 bases and J 6 bases, leaving 14 bases between the germline ends. The CDR3 here is CASSQDRAGRNGYTF. In DNA, the CDR3 is TGCGCCAGCAGCCAAGATCGCGCGGGGCGGAATGGCTACACCTTC.

V is TRBV2 and J is TRBJ2-2; no firm D call. Between the trimmed V and J ends, which lost 0 bases and 7 bases, there was a span of 12 bases. CDR3 size: 15 residues. CDR1 and CDR2 (germline): SNHLY, FYNNEI. The CDR3 spells CASSEALPDLGELFF. CDR3 sequence (DNA): TGTGCCAGCAGTGAAGCGCTTCCGGATCTCGGGGAGCTGTTTTTT.

The chain links TRBV27 to TRBJ2-7; D might be TRBD1 (5 bases). V was pared by 3 bases and J by 4 bases, with 16 bases between. The length of the CDR3 is 15 residues. The germline V gene encodes CDR1 MNHEY and CDR2 SMNVEV (reference sequence). The CDR3 loop is CASSFLEKRGYEQYF. The CDR3 nucleotides are TGTGCCAGCAGTTTTCTTGAGAAAAGGGGTTACGAGCAGTACTTC.

A few counts support this clone. This rearrangement joins TRBV2 to TRBJ2-1, with D possibly matching TRBD2 (5 bases). The CDR3 is 17 amino acids. Trimming left V 6 bases short and J 0 bases short, with 18 bases between. Germline-derived CDR1 and CDR2 are SNHLY and FYNNEI. The CDR3 sequence: CASSQNTDFLSYNEQFF. The CDR3 nucleotides are TGTGCCAGCAGCCAGAATACGGACTTCCTCTCCTACAATGAGCAGTTCTTC.

The table lists this clone with a count of one. The chain couples TRBV11-2 to TRBJ2-2; unclear D gene. V was trimmed by 5 bases and J by 3 bases, leaving 4 bases between them. The CDR3 contains 12 residues. Germline V gene data show CDR1 as SGHAT and CDR2 as FQNNGV. In nucleotides, the CDR3 is TGTGCCAGCAGCCTCTACACCGGGGAGCTGTTTTTT. Amino acid sequence: CASSLYTGELFF. Combining the CDR3 with reference TRBV11-2 and TRBJ2-2 gives the whole variable domain EAGVAQSPRYKIIEKRQSVAFWCNPISGHATLYWYQQILGQGPKLLIQFQNNGVVDDSQLPKDRFSAERLKGVDSTLKIQPAKLEDSAVYLCASSLYTGELFFGEGSRLTVL.

V is TRBV4-3 and J is TRBJ2-3; no definite D call. V shed 0 bases and J shed 2 bases, with 9 bases lying between them. The CDR3 is 15 amino acids. Germline V gene data show CDR1 as LGHNA and CDR2 as YSLEER. CDR3 in DNA: TGCGCCAGCAGCCAAGAGGGCAGATTCACAGATACGCAGTATTTT. Amino acid sequence: CASSQEGRFTDTQYF.

The chain joins TRBV7-8 to TRBJ2-3; D remains unclear. With 1 base removed from V and 0 bases from J, the gap between germline ends came to 8 bases. Germline V gene data show CDR1 as SGHVS and CDR2 as FQNEAQ. CDR3 size: 15 residues. The CDR3, as DNA: TGTGCCAGCAGCTTAGATCAGATTAGCACAGATACGCAGTATTTT. Amino acids: CASSLDQISTDTQYF.

This clone was counted a single time. This rearrangement joins TRBV4-2 to TRBJ2-5, with no clear D. The V gene's germline CDR1 is LGHNA and CDR2 YNFKEQ. V was cut by 0 bases and J by 3 bases, with 8 bases left in between. CDR3 length: 14 amino acids. CDR3 sequence (DNA): TGTGCCAGCAGCCAAGATTCCGTCGAAGAGACCCAGTACTTC. Protein: CASSQDSVEETQYF.

The chain combines TRBV5-5 with TRBJ1-5; no clear D. The CDR3 runs to 12 residues. Per germline, CDR1 SGHKS and CDR2 YYEKEE (reference sequence). The V end was cut by 5 bases, the J end by 5 bases, with 8 bases between. The CDR3, as DNA: TGTGCCAGCAGTAACTTGGATCAGCCCCAGCATTTT. Encoded protein: CASSNLDQPQHF.

This chain uses TRBV15 with TRBJ2-1; D is uncertain. Trimming stripped 3 bases from V and 7 bases from J, with 10 bases between. The germline CDR1 and CDR2 sequences are LNHNV and YYDKDF (reference sequence). CDR3 size: 13 residues. CDR3: CATSSRLGNEQFF. The DNA of the CDR3 is TGTGCCACCAGCAGCCGACTCGGGAATGAGCAGTTCTTC.

This clone occurred once. The rearrangement uses TRBV7-8 and TRBJ2-7; D remains ambiguous. In germline, CDR1 is SGHVS, CDR2 FQNEAQ. V lost 3 bases and J 6 bases, leaving 12 bases between the germline ends. This CDR3 comprises 13 residues. CDR3 nucleotide sequence: TGTGCCAGCAGCTTCGGTCCGGACGCCGAGCAGTACTTC. Protein sequence: CASSFGPDAEQYF.

The rearrangement uses TRBV7-2 and TRBJ2-7; no clear D gene. Germline V gene lookup returns CDR1 SGHTA and CDR2 FQGNSA. Trimming removed 5 bases from V and 3 bases from J, with 11 bases in between. The CDR3 is 13 amino acids. The CDR3 DNA reads TGTGCCAGCAGCCACCCAACACGCTACGAGCAGTACTTC. Translation: CASSHPTRYEQYF.

Concerning this clone itself: This CDR3 is also generated by other DNA sequences in the sample. The J gene is TRBJ1-2, the V gene TRBV29-1, with D unresolved. This CDR3 comprises 13 residues. V was clipped by 0 bases and J by 1 base, with 6 bases between them. The germline gives CDR1 SQVTM, CDR2 ANQGSEA. The CDR3 loop reads CSVEDRGNYGYTF. In DNA form, the CDR3 reads TGCAGCGTTGAAGATAGAGGTAACTATGGCTACACCTTC.

This sequence joins TRBV28 and TRBJ1-1, with 7 bases that match TRBD1. Germline V gene sequence: CDR1 MDHEN, CDR2 SYDVKM. Trimming at V came to 5 bases and at J to 3 bases, leaving 9 bases not matched to a gene. The CDR3 covers 15 residues. The CDR3 DNA follows: TGTGCCAGCAGTACGAATCCAACAGGGGACACTGAAGCTTTCTTT. Amino acids: CASSTNPTGDTEAFF.

The chain couples TRBV19 to TRBJ2-7, with TRBD2 as a possible D gene (5 bases). The CDR3 length is 17 residues. V gave up 3 bases and J gave up 2 bases, with 20 bases separating them. Germline values: CDR1 LNHDA, CDR2 SQIVND (reference sequence). This CDR3 reads CASSMPSSDGIPYEQYF. Written as DNA, the CDR3 is TGTGCCAGTAGTATGCCTAGCAGCGATGGAATCCCCTACGAGCAGTACTTC.

The gene calls are TRBV6-5 and TRBJ1-2; no reliable D call. Germline lookup yields CDR1 MNHEY and CDR2 SVGAGI. Trimming cost V 4 bases and J 1 base, with 10 bases left between them. There are 14 residues in the CDR3. The CDR3 protein is CASSSDGFNYGYTF. CDR3 DNA: TGTGCCAGCAGTTCGGACGGATTTAACTATGGCTACACCTTC.

The genes are TRBV27 and TRBJ1-5; D ambiguous. The germline CDR1 and CDR2 sequences are MNHEY and SMNVEV (reference sequence). This CDR3 is built from 13 residues. V dropped 2 bases and J dropped 6 bases, with 8 bases sitting between them. The CDR3 is CASSLVPGQPQHF. In nucleotides, the CDR3 is TGTGCCAGCAGTTTAGTACCAGGTCAGCCCCAGCATTTT.

The V and J genes are TRBV5-1 and TRBJ2-2, with D possibly matching TRBD1 (6 bases). The CDR3 spans 15 residues. V lost 6 bases and J lost 4, with 16 bases in between. CDR1 is SGHRS, CDR2 YFSETQ, per germline. The CDR3 spells CASTDPGAGTGELFF. CDR3 in DNA: TGCGCCAGCACGGACCCAGGGGCGGGCACCGGGGAGCTGTTTTTT.

The V call is TRBV14, the J call TRBJ1-1, with 11 bases aligning to TRBD1. Germline V lookup: CDR1 SGHDN, CDR2 FVKESK. This CDR3 comprises 16 residues. J gave up 2 bases and V 2 bases, and 4 bases lay outside the gene matches. In DNA form, the CDR3 reads TGTGCCAGCAGCCAACACTGGACAGGGGGCAACACTGAAGCTTTCTTT. Amino acid sequence: CASSQHWTGGNTEAFF.

The chain couples TRBV2 to TRBJ1-5; no firm D call. The CDR3 extends over 14 amino acids. Germline lookup yields CDR1 SNHLY and CDR2 FYNNEI. V lost 5 bases to trimming and J lost 0 bases, with 8 bases between them. Here the CDR3 reads CASSPRDSNQPQHF. The CDR3 DNA is TGTGCCAGCAGTCCCCGGGATAGCAATCAGCCCCAGCATTTT.

The chain uses TRBV2 and TRBJ1-1; D is unresolved. V lost 3 bases and J lost 11, with 16 bases in between. This CDR3 has 13 amino acids. The germline V gene encodes CDR1 SNHLY and CDR2 FYNNEI. The CDR3 DNA sequence: TGTGCCAGCAGTGACGAAGTTAGGTTTCAGGCTTTCTTT. It translates to CASSDEVRFQAFF. Full variable domain (rest looked up from reference TRBV2 and TRBJ1-1): EPEVTQTPSHQVTQMGQEVILRCVPISNHLYFYWYRQILGQKVEFLVSFYNNEISEKSEIFDDQFSVERPDGSNFTLKIRSTKLEDSAMYFCASSDEVRFQAFFGQGTRLTVV.